This paragraph reports one TCR beta chain. Study processing details: Nucleated cell counts were estimated from reference gene primer amplification. Sequencing was performed with immunoSEQ multiplex PCR; in TCRdb, only in-frame clones are kept and a portion is missing. From that table come the V and J calls and clone size; the DNA was used to work out D and trimming. The sample includes fewer than 200,000 clones, about 80% of them seen just once. This CDR3 is 13 amino acids long. Per the germline V gene, CDR1 is SQVTM and CDR2 is ANQGSEA. Trimming removed 4 bases from V and 2 bases from J, with 12 bases in between. This sample stems from a study of blood T cell repertoires in COVID-19. Across the whole study: Researchers got acute and convalescent COVID-19 samples from the United States, Italy and Spain. T cells, B-cell-depleted T cells, or PBMCs supplied cDNA or gDNA.

This receptor was taken from a man in his sixties with acute or convalescent COVID-19. The sample comprised peripheral blood. The rearrangement joins TRBV29-1 to TRBJ2-7, with D tentatively TRBD2 (6 bases). CDR3 protein: CSVGDWATYEQYF. The CDR3 DNA is TGCAGCGTTGGGGACTGGGCCACCTACGAGCAGTACTTC.